Judged by abundance, the clone carrying this T cell receptor beta chain is medium-sized (0.01 to 0.1%). This entry is derived from a study of T cells generated in artificial thymic organoids. Separate semi-nested PCRs amplified TCRalpha and TCRbeta libraries using constant-region reverse primers in TRAC or TRBC. TCRdb itself ran the 5' RACE reads through MiXCR, one entry per CDR3 protein. This sample yields about 6,000 distinct CDR3 sequences, of which about 32% are seen a single time; 2% to 3% belongs to the top ten. Germline V CDR1 and CDR2: SGHAT, FQNNGV. Deletions cut 0 bases from V and 1 base from J, with 9 bases between. The CDR3 is 15 residues long.

This rearrangement joins TRBV11-2 to TRBJ1-1; D may be TRBD1 (6 bases). The clonotype was recovered from a human donor who gave cord blood stem cells for thymic organoid culture, a cardiac surgery patient who gave postnatal thymus, or a blood donor (not recorded which). The sample was naive CD8+ T cells from blood. Subset described: CD3+TCRalphabeta+CD8SP T cells; for blood, CD45RO-CCR7+ naive CD8+ T cells. CDR3 amino acids: CASSLDWTANTEAFF. The CDR3 bases are TGTGCCAGCAGCTTAGATTGGACAGCGAACACTGAAGCTTTCTTT.